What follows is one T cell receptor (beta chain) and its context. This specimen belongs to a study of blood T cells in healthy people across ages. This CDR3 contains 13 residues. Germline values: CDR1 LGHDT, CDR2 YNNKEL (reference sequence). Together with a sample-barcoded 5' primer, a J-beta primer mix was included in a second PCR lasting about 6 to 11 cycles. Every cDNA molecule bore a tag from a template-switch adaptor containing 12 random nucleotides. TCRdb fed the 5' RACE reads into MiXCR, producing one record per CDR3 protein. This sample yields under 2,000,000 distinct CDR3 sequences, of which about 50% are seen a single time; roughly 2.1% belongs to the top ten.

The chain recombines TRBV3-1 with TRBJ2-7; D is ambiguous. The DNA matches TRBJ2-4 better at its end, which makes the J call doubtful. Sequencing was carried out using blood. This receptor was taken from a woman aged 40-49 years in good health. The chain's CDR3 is CASSQVQQNIQYF. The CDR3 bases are TGTGCCAGCAGCCAAGTCCAGCAAAACATTCAGTACTTC.